The rows below give T cell receptor beta chains drawn from one sample of a study of T-cell memory formation after mild COVID-19. TCRdb passed the 5' RACE reads through MiXCR, listing each CDR3 protein once. The sample includes 470,000 or so distinct CDR3 sequences, approximately 23% of them seen just once. What was sequenced was PBMCs or a T cell subset sorted from them (not recorded which). The receptor set was obtained from an adult woman who had mild COVID-19 (a few samples of this study predate the infection). Cell type and time point are not known. The conserved cysteine and the conserved F or W are not part of the CDR3 here.

V	J	CDR3
TRBV4-1	TRBJ2-2	ASSLGGFGAGELF
TRBV4-1	TRBJ1-1	ASSQIPGQGSWTEAF
TRBV12-3/TRBV12-4	TRBJ2-3	ASSRDTRTDTQY
TRBV19	TRBJ2-6	ASSIQGAGANVLT
TRBV15	TRBJ1-2	ATSPTRQGNYGYT
TRBV11-3	TRBJ1-1	ASSSPGQGTTEAF
TRBV7-9	TRBJ2-1	ASSQRQGRDNEQF
TRBV3-1	TRBJ2-7	ASSQRQGKEEQY
TRBV15	TRBJ2-5	ATSSAIADRETQY
TRBV7-2	TRBJ2-2	ASSPPSMNTGELF
TRBV6-5	TRBJ2-1	ASSYPGQGAGNEQF
TRBV12-3/TRBV12-4	TRBJ2-7	ASSRYRAYEQY
TRBV12-3/TRBV12-4	TRBJ1-2	ASSWTPNGYT
TRBV5-1	TRBJ1-6	ASSSSGPLH
TRBV11-2	TRBJ2-5	ASSLYWGETQY
TRBV6-6	TRBJ2-1	ASSRDYSYNEQF
TRBV3-1	TRBJ2-2	ASGLAGGSNTGELF
TRBV18	TRBJ2-7	ASSPSGRGDEQY
TRBV24-1	TRBJ2-3	ATSGYADTQY
TRBV5-5	TRBJ2-1	ASSPEANEQF
TRBV10-3	TRBJ1-5	AISGSQGLGNQPQH
TRBV7-9	TRBJ1-1	ASSYNPNTEAF
TRBV9	TRBJ2-2	ASSVTSGGNTGELF
TRBV4-2	TRBJ1-1	ASSPPWTGMNTEAF
TRBV5-5	TRBJ1-2	ASSRGQGTDYGYT
TRBV4-1	TRBJ2-6	ASSLTAGGLSGANVLT
TRBV20-1	TRBJ2-3	SASGGGVSRYGDTQY
TRBV5-5	TRBJ1-2	ASSRRGNYGYT
TRBV4-1	TRBJ2-7	ASSPTGLASYEQY
TRBV6-2/TRBV6-3	TRBJ2-2	ASSPADRANTGELF
TRBV12-5	TRBJ1-5	ASGPGHPGQPQH
TRBV7-2	TRBJ1-1	ASSFAGTGDTEAF
TRBV5-1	TRBJ2-5	ASSLELAGQETQY
TRBV9	TRBJ1-2	ASSGGGVAYGYT
TRBV24-1	TRBJ2-4	ATSDHGQGDIQY
TRBV5-8	TRBJ2-1	ASSLGELAETYNEQF
TRBV12-3/TRBV12-4	TRBJ1-1	ASSSTGEAF
TRBV12-3/TRBV12-4	TRBJ2-7	ASTYFTGTKNEQY
TRBV24-1	TRBJ2-1	ATSDPGLAGVEQF
TRBV6-2/TRBV6-3	TRBJ2-1	ASSPGLAAGEQF
TRBV20-1	TRBJ1-2	SAWTSGYT
TRBV20-1	TRBJ2-2	SAAKGTGPGTGELF
TRBV7-3	TRBJ1-1	ASRMTGTGTEAF
TRBV5-1	TRBJ2-7	ASSLAFSGSIYEQY
TRBV4-2	TRBJ2-1	ASSQDLSGGDNEQF
TRBV7-9	TRBJ1-2	ASSQQTGVEGYT
TRBV5-5	TRBJ2-3	ASSPGEFSSTDTQY
TRBV7-9	TRBJ2-7	ASSLADRPSGYEQY
TRBV7-2	TRBJ1-3	ASSLVFGGDSGNTIY
TRBV3-1	TRBJ1-2	ASSRGRDGYT